These T cell receptor beta chains were read from a single sample in a study of shared clonotypes between healthy human individuals. The data were produced by immunoSEQ multiplex PCR, yet TCRdb's version contains in-frame clones alone and is incomplete. The sample shows some 900,000 clones, more than 75% of them seen only once. Sample: memory CD4+ T cells sorted from blood. The receptors were gathered from a young man in good health. The CDR3 runs from the conserved cysteine through the conserved F or W. A D gene is named only where the DNA matches it firmly. A clone size is listed for some rows: how often the clone was seen (once, few, many), or a class if it is expanded.

J	V	size	D	CDR3	DNA
TRBJ2-5	TRBV18	.	TRBD2	CASSRGPTGGGQETQYF	TGTGCCAGCTCACGCGGGCCGACGGGAGGAGGTCAAGAGACCCAGTACTTC
TRBJ2-3	TRBV14	.	.	CASSPGFATQYF	TGTGCCAGCAGCCCCGGGTTCGCTACGCAGTATTTT
TRBJ1-2	TRBV5-4	once	TRBD1	CASSRAIRDRANYGYTF	TGTGCCAGCAGCCGTGCTATCCGGGACAGGGCAAACTATGGCTACACCTTC
TRBJ1-1	TRBV6-6	.	.	CASTSLMTPNTEAFF	TGTGCCAGCACCTCGCTCATGACACCGAACACTGAAGCTTTCTTT
TRBJ2-1	TRBV7-2	.	.	CASSLTSGSHEQFF	TGTGCCAGCAGCCTTACGTCCGGGTCCCATGAGCAGTTCTTC
TRBJ1-2	TRBV30	few	.	CAWNSPEGRDGYTF	TGTGCCTGGAATTCGCCCGAGGGCAGGGATGGCTACACCTTC
TRBJ2-5	TRBV4-1	.	.	CASSQDGGAKETQYF	TGCGCCAGCAGCCAAGATGGGGGGGCGAAAGAGACCCAGTACTTC
TRBJ1-6	TRBV6-4	.	TRBD1	CASGRQGPREDSPLHF	TGTGCCAGCGGGAGACAGGGGCCTCGTGAGGATTCACCCCTCCACTTT
TRBJ2-2	TRBV28	once	.	CASRSSVNTGELFF	TGTGCCTCTCGGTCTAGCGTAAACACCGGGGAGCTGTTTTTT
TRBJ2-7	TRBV4-3	.	.	CASSPGGGPLVEQYF	TGCGCCAGCAGCCCCGGTGGTGGCCCTCTAGTAGAGCAGTACTTC
TRBJ2-3	TRBV2	.	TRBD1	CASRGIRGPRLSTDTQYF	TGTGCCAGCAGGGGGATCAGGGGGCCGCGGCTAAGCACAGATACGCAGTATTTT
TRBJ1-2	TRBV7-3	.	TRBD1	CASSLTFRTGGFTF	TGTGCCAGCAGCTTAACTTTCCGGACAGGGGGCTTCACCTTC
TRBJ2-5	TRBV6-4	.	.	CASSETSMGTQYF	TGTGCCAGCAGTGAGACTAGTATGGGGACCCAGTACTTC
TRBJ1-6	TRBV6-5	.	.	CASSASPLHF	TGTGCCAGCAGTGCTTCACCCCTCCACTTT
TRBJ2-5	TRBV7-2	.	.	CASSSQGEQETQYF	TGTGCCAGCAGCTCACAGGGAGAGCAAGAGACCCAGTACTTC
TRBJ2-5	TRBV5-5	many	.	CASSFQILGSETQYF	TGTGCCAGCAGCTTTCAAATCCTTGGTTCCGAGACCCAGTACTTC
TRBJ2-1	TRBV7-9	.	TRBD2	CASSLGTSGRRSYNEQFF	TGTGCCAGCAGCTTAGGGACTAGCGGGAGAAGGTCCTACAATGAGCAGTTCTTC
TRBJ1-3	TRBV28	.	TRBD1	CASSLVLGTGENTIYF	TGTGCCAGCAGTTTAGTGTTGGGGACAGGCGAGAACACCATATATTTT
TRBJ1-1	TRBV28	.	.	CASSLNRGRDFMNTEAFF	TGTGCCAGCAGTTTGAACCGGGGACGCGATTTTATGAACACTGAAGCTTTCTTT
TRBJ1-2	TRBV7-9	.	.	CASSYAGSTYGYTF	TGTGCCAGCAGCTACGCCGGGTCCACTTATGGCTACACCTTC
TRBJ2-5	TRBV19	few	TRBD1	CASSRDSGETQYF	TGTGCCAGTAGTAGGGACAGTGGAGAGACCCAGTACTTC
TRBJ2-1	TRBV5-4	.	TRBD2	CASRERGAYNEQFF	TGTGCCAGCAGGGAGCGGGGGGCCTACAATGAGCAGTTCTTC
TRBJ1-6	TRBV7-2	few	.	CASSLLGEGSPLHF	TGTGCCAGCAGCTTACTGGGGGAAGGATCACCCCTCCACTTT
TRBJ2-7	TRBV6-6	.	.	CASSVGVSSYEQYF	TGTGCCAGCAGCGTGGGGGTGAGCTCCTACGAGCAGTACTTC
TRBJ2-7	TRBV5-1	.	.	CASRQTDYEQYF	TGCGCCAGCAGGCAAACCGACTACGAGCAGTACTTC
TRBJ2-6	TRBV4-1	.	TRBD1	CASSRGTGTRGANVLTF	TGCGCCAGCAGCCGGGGGACAGGGACAAGAGGGGCCAACGTCCTGACTTTC
TRBJ2-7	TRBV7-2	.	TRBD2	CASSFSLAGAYEQYF	TGTGCCAGCAGCTTTTCACTAGCGGGGGCCTACGAGCAGTACTTC
TRBJ2-7	TRBV7-2	.	TRBD1	CASSSWTGIYEQYF	TGTGCCAGCAGCTCGTGGACAGGAATTTACGAGCAGTACTTC
TRBJ2-7	TRBV27	.	TRBD2	CASSRITSGGYTYEQYF	TGTGCCAGCAGTAGAATCACTAGCGGAGGGTATACCTACGAGCAGTACTTC
TRBJ2-1	TRBV28	many	.	CASTQGTFYNEQFF	TGTGCCAGCACCCAGGGGACTTTCTACAATGAGCAGTTCTTC
TRBJ1-4	TRBV9	.	.	CASSPELSGREKLFF	TGTGCCAGCAGCCCCGAACTGTCGGGGCGCGAAAAACTGTTTTTT
TRBJ1-1	TRBV7-3	.	TRBD1	CASSPTGTSTEAFF	TGTGCCAGCAGCCCGACAGGGACGAGCACTGAAGCTTTCTTT
TRBJ1-1	TRBV7-9	medium-sized	.	CASSLTVEAFF	TGTGCCAGCAGCTTAACCGTCGAAGCTTTCTTT
TRBJ1-1	TRBV6-6	.	.	CASITPRTVNTEAFF	TGTGCCAGCATAACACCGCGGACAGTCAACACTGAAGCTTTCTTT
TRBJ2-5	TRBV19	.	.	CASSPSSQETQYF	TGTGCCAGTAGTCCTAGCAGCCAAGAGACCCAGTACTTC
TRBJ1-3	TRBV4-1	.	.	CASSRVGNTIYF	TGCGCCAGCAGCAGGGTTGGAAACACCATATATTTT
TRBJ2-2	TRBV5-4	.	.	CASSLQSGELFF	TGTGCCAGCAGCTTGCAGTCCGGGGAGCTGTTTTTT
TRBJ1-3	TRBV27	.	.	CASSLRSGNTIYF	TGTGCCAGCAGTTTAAGATCTGGAAACACCATATATTTT
TRBJ1-1	TRBV19	.	TRBD1	CASSEDRGPTEAFF	TGTGCCAGTAGTGAGGACAGGGGGCCCACTGAAGCTTTCTTT
TRBJ2-3	TRBV5-6	once	TRBD2	CASSPGLAGSTDTQYF	TGTGCCAGCAGCCCAGGACTAGCGGGATCCACAGATACGCAGTATTTT
TRBJ1-5	TRBV5-3	.	.	CARSFAGNQPQHF	TGTGCCAGAAGCTTTGCAGGCAATCAGCCCCAGCATTTT
TRBJ1-5	TRBV28	once	.	CASRDGTGNQPQHF	TGTGCCAGCCGGGACGGGACGGGGAATCAGCCCCAGCATTTT
TRBJ2-6	TRBV9	.	TRBD1	CASSVGTGGSGANVLTF	TGTGCCAGCAGCGTGGGGACAGGGGGCTCTGGGGCCAACGTCCTGACTTTC
TRBJ2-6	TRBV2	.	.	CASMNSGANVLTF	TGTGCCAGCATGAACTCTGGGGCCAACGTCCTGACTTTC
TRBJ2-5	TRBV5-4	once	TRBD2	CASSLVTSGSGGTQYF	TGTGCCAGCAGCTTGGTTACTAGCGGGAGCGGGGGGACCCAGTACTTC
TRBJ1-2	TRBV7-8	.	.	CASSQGLGYGYTF	TGTGCCAGCAGTCAGGGCCTGGGCTATGGCTACACCTTC
TRBJ1-2	TRBV5-1	.	TRBD1	CASRSGTGGLGYTF	TGCGCCAGCAGATCCGGGACAGGGGGCTTAGGCTACACCTTC
TRBJ2-5	TRBV7-6	.	.	CASSSPGQQETQYF	TGTGCCAGCAGCTCCCCAGGACAGCAAGAGACCCAGTACTTC
TRBJ2-3	TRBV7-6	.	.	CASSLGGGVARKDTQYF	TGTGCCAGCAGCTTAGGGGGCGGGGTGGCGAGAAAGGATACGCAGTATTTT
TRBJ1-6	TRBV25-1	few	TRBD1	CASSEGQGDSPLHF	TGTGCCAGCAGTGAGGGACAGGGAGATTCACCCCTCCACTTT
TRBJ2-7	TRBV7-2	.	.	CASSLFAMEQYF	TGTGCCAGCAGCTTGTTTGCTATGGAGCAGTACTTC
TRBJ2-1	TRBV15	.	.	CATSRDAPVQFF	TGTGCCACCAGCAGAGATGCCCCCGTGCAGTTCTTC
TRBJ2-3	TRBV5-1	.	.	CASSQTQSTDTQYF	TGCGCCAGCAGTCAAACACAGAGCACAGATACGCAGTATTTT